This record concerns one TCR beta chain sequence. The antigen is unknown. This record belongs to a study of cytomegalovirus exposure and HLA in healthy donors. From germline, CDR1 is MNHEY and CDR2 SVGAGI. The CDR3 consists of 13 residues. V gave up 0 bases and J gave up 7 bases, with 9 bases separating them. Study results and limitations: Available immune exposure information covered CMV serostatus only.

The PCR used 60 Vbeta and 13 Jbeta primers. Measured with immunoSEQ multiplex PCR; TCRdb has only the in-frame clones, and not every one. Here the sample spans 150,000 to 200,000 clones, roughly 80% being singletons. The rearrangement uses TRBV6-5 and TRBJ1-1, with D unclear. The sequenced material came from PBMCs. This TCR was recovered from a girl under 18 in good health and CMV-seropositive. The DNA of the CDR3 is TGTGCCAGCAGTTACTCGGAGGGCTTTGAAGCTTTCTTT. This codes for CASSYSEGFEAFF.